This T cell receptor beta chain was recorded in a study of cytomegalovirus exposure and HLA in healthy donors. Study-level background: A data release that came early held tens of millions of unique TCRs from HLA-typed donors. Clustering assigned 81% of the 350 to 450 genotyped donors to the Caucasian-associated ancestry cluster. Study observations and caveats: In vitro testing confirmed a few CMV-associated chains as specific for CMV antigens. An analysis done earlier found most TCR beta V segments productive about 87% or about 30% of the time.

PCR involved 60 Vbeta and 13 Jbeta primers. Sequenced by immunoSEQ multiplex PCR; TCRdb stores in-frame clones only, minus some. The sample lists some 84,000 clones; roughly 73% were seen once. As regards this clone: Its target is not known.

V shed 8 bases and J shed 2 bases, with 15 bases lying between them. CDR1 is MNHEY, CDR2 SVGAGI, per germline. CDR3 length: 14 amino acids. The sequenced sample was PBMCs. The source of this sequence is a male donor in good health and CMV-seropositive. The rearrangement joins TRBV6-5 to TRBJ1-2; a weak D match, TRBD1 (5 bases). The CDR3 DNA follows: TGTGCCAGCCAGGGTTATGGAACCAACTATGGCTACACCTTC. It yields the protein CASQGYGTNYGYTF.